Shown below are 5 T cell receptor beta chains from a single sample sequenced in a study of T-cell memory formation after mild COVID-19. One entry per CDR3 protein results from TCRdb running MiXCR on the 5' RACE reads. The repertoire holds more than 300,000 distinct CDR3 sequences, with approximately 13% as singletons. Sample: PBMCs or a T cell subset sorted from them (not recorded which). The receptors stem from a young man who had mild COVID-19 (a few samples of this study predate the infection). Cell type and time point are not known.

Only a few counts were recorded for this clonotype. The chain carries TRBV6-6 and TRBJ2-7; D is undetermined. CDR1 and CDR2 from the germline V gene are MNHNY and SVGAGI (reference sequence). The CDR3 is 14 residues long. Trimming removed 0 bases from V and 0 bases from J, with 6 bases in between. The CDR3 reads CASSYSPSSYEQYV. Here the CDR3 DNA reads TGTGCCAGCAGTTACTCGCCGAGCTCCTACGAGCAGTACGTC.

This clonotype was found a few times. The chain employs TRBV7-2 and TRBJ2-1; 8 positions agree with TRBD1. The junction had 16 bases not matched to a gene; V was cut back by 5 bases and J by 7 bases. The CDR3 has 17 residues. Germline CDR1 reads SGHTA; CDR2 reads FQGNSA. The CDR3 here is CASSLTGAIVSRNEQFF. CDR3 sequence (DNA): TGTGCCAGCAGCCTGACAGGGGCCATAGTATCCCGTAATGAGCAGTTCTTC. The variable domain in full, with the rest retrieved from reference TRBV7-2 and TRBJ2-1, is GAGVSQSPSNKVTEKGKDVELRCDPISGHTALYWYRQSLGQGLEFLIYFQGNSAPDKSGLPSDRFSAERTGGSVSTLTIQRTQQEDSAVYLCASSLTGAIVSRNEQFFGPGTRLTVL.

CDR3 protein: CAWDLTGELFF. In DNA, the CDR3 is TGTGCCTGGGACCTTACCGGGGAGCTGTTTTTT. The chain employs TRBV30 and TRBJ2-2; D call uncertain. Germline CDR1 GTSNPN, CDR2 SVGIG (reference sequence). Trimming took 5 bases from V and 5 from J, leaving 6 bases between them. The CDR3 consists of 11 residues.

V is TRBV19 and J is TRBJ2-5, with 8 nucleotides matching TRBD2. The germline V gene has CDR1 LNHDA and CDR2 SQIVND (reference sequence). The CDR3 runs 13 residues. J lost 4 bases, V lost 6 bases, and 4 bases had no gene match. This CDR3 reads CASSLTSAETQYF. The CDR3 DNA is TGTGCCAGTAGCCTGACTAGCGCAGAGACCCAGTACTTC.

This chain connects TRBV12-3 or TRBV12-4 to TRBJ2-3, with TRBD2 matching 12 bases. This CDR3 is 15 amino acids long. Germline trimming cut 3 bases from V and 6 bases from J; bases unmatched to any gene: 4. The CDR3 nucleotides are TGTGCCAGCAGTTTTCTAGCGGGGGGGCTCGATACGCAGTATTTT. It translates to CASSFLAGGLDTQYF.